A selection of T cell receptor beta chains follows, all from one sample in a study of CD8 T cells in ankylosing spondylitis. TCRdb reprocessed the 5' RACE reads with MiXCR, giving one entry per CDR3 protein. The sample records about 240,000 distinct CDR3 sequences, approximately 12% being singletons. The sample taken for sequencing was blood, either unsorted or a sorted T cell fraction (not recorded which). These receptors were taken from a male donor with ankylosing spondylitis or in good health (not recorded which). CDR3s include the opening cysteine and the closing phenylalanine or tryptophan. The D gene is left open where the match is weak. The size entry is marked missing in some rows and otherwise reads once, few, many or a size class.

clone size,V gene,J gene,D gene,CDR3 protein,CDR3 DNA
-,TRBV12-3/TRBV12-4,TRBJ1-2,-,CASSTGTHGGYTF,TGTGCCAGCAGCACCGGGACACATGGGGGCTACACCTTC
many,TRBV28,TRBJ2-1,TRBD2,CASSPGTSYEQFF,TGTGCCAGCAGCCCCGGGACTAGCTATGAGCAGTTCTTC
many,TRBV7-9,TRBJ2-2,-,CASSLEGINTGELFF,TGTGCCAGCAGCTTAGAAGGGATCAACACCGGGGAGCTGTTTTTT
many,TRBV20-1,TRBJ2-7,-,CSASARDPYEQYF,TGCAGTGCTAGCGCCAGGGACCCCTACGAGCAGTACTTC
-,TRBV7-9,TRBJ2-1,-,CASRPTGIYNEQFF,TGTGCCAGCAGACCTACAGGGATATACAATGAGCAGTTCTTC
-,TRBV5-1,TRBJ2-7,-,CASSEKGRGYEQYF,TGCGCCAGCAGCGAGAAGGGACGTGGCTACGAGCAGTACTTC
many,TRBV20-1,TRBJ2-3,TRBD1,CSARTPGQGARDTQYF,TGCAGTGCCAGAACTCCGGGACAGGGGGCGCGGGATACGCAGTATTTT
-,TRBV3-1,TRBJ2-4,TRBD2,CASSHRFGLAGLAKNIQYF,TGTGCCAGCAGCCACCGGTTCGGACTAGCGGGGTTAGCCAAAAACATTCAGTACTTC
once,TRBV11-2,TRBJ1-2,-,CASSFGPSNYGYTF,TGTGCCAGCAGCTTTGGACCAAGCAACTATGGCTACACCTTC
many,TRBV5-1,TRBJ1-1,-,CASSLAAVYTEAFF,TGCGCCAGCAGCTTGGCCGCAGTTTACACTGAAGCTTTCTTT
many,TRBV4-1,TRBJ2-3,-,CASSQVGIGTDTQYF,TGCGCCAGCAGCCAAGTCGGAATCGGCACAGATACGCAGTATTTT
few,TRBV5-6,TRBJ1-1,-,CASSFRGIEAFF,TGTGCCAGCAGCTTCAGAGGGATTGAGGCTTTCTTT
-,TRBV12-3/TRBV12-4,TRBJ2-7,-,CASTPPGTATQQYF,TGTGCCAGCACCCCGCCGGGGACGGCTACCCAGCAGTACTTC
-,TRBV7-9,TRBJ1-4,-,CASSLDPGWGEKLFF,TGTGCCAGCAGCTTAGACCCCGGGTGGGGTGAAAAACTGTTTTTT
few,TRBV2,TRBJ2-1,TRBD1,CASSPDRATYNEQFF,TGTGCCAGCAGTCCGGACAGGGCGACTTACAATGAGCAGTTCTTC
many,TRBV5-8,TRBJ1-2,-,CASSSLRGYTF,TGTGCCAGCAGTAGTCTTCGCGGCTACACCTTC
few,TRBV3-1,TRBJ1-1,-,CASSPHSGLFTEAFF,TGTGCCAGCAGCCCCCATTCAGGACTGTTCACTGAAGCTTTCTTT
few,TRBV7-2,TRBJ2-5,TRBD2,CASSWRLADQETQYF,TGTGCCAGCAGCTGGAGACTAGCGGACCAAGAGACCCAGTACTTC
many,TRBV5-1,TRBJ1-5,-,CASSLGGGRNQPQHF,TGCGCCAGCAGCTTGGGAGGGGGTCGCAATCAGCCCCAGCATTTT
-,TRBV19,TRBJ2-7,-,CASSSEAPEVYEQYF,TGTGCCAGTAGTTCCGAAGCTCCGGAAGTCTACGAGCAGTACTTC
many,TRBV6-1,TRBJ2-3,-,CASTRGSPSTDTQYF,TGTGCCAGCACAAGGGGCTCCCCTAGCACAGATACGCAGTATTTT
few,TRBV5-1,TRBJ2-1,-,CASSSEDGRRLEGGHNEQFF,TGCGCCAGCAGCAGTGAGGACGGGCGGCGCCTCGAAGGAGGGCACAATGAGCAGTTCTTC
-,TRBV5-1,TRBJ2-2,-,CASTIDTRRTGELFF,TGCGCCAGCACTATTGACACCCGTAGGACCGGGGAGCTGTTTTTT
many,TRBV20-1,TRBJ2-1,TRBD2,CSARDYRAGGLDEQFF,TGCAGTGCTAGAGATTATCGAGCGGGGGGGCTGGATGAGCAGTTCTTC
many,TRBV10-3,TRBJ2-1,TRBD1,CAIRPGQGNEQFF,TGTGCCATCAGACCGGGACAGGGCAATGAGCAGTTCTTC
many,TRBV12-3/TRBV12-4,TRBJ1-2,TRBD1,CASSSQGAYRGYTF,TGTGCCAGCAGCTCGCAGGGGGCCTATCGGGGCTACACCTTC
-,TRBV5-1,TRBJ1-6,-,CASSLAQGLEAPLHF,TGCGCCAGCAGCTTGGCCCAGGGGCTGGAGGCACCCCTCCACTTT
many,TRBV5-1,TRBJ2-3,-,CASTRAGTDTQYF,TGCGCCAGTACGAGGGCAGGCACAGATACGCAGTATTTT
-,TRBV29-1,TRBJ2-3,-,CSVAPGPDTQYF,TGCAGCGTCGCCCCGGGCCCAGATACGCAGTATTTT
many,TRBV10-3,TRBJ2-7,-,CAISSMGISYEQYF,TGTGCCATCAGTTCTATGGGTATCTCCTACGAGCAGTACTTC
few,TRBV29-1,TRBJ2-6,-,CSVLGSRSGANVLTF,TGCAGCGTATTGGGCAGCCGCTCTGGGGCCAACGTCCTGACTTTC
many,TRBV5-1,TRBJ2-3,TRBD2,CASSLGTSAFTDTQYF,TGCGCCAGCAGCTTGGGTACTAGCGCGTTCACAGATACGCAGTATTTT
many,TRBV25-1,TRBJ2-2,TRBD1,CASTKPGQGGQGELFF,TGTGCCAGCACGAAGCCGGGACAGGGAGGTCAGGGGGAGCTGTTTTTT
many,TRBV20-1,TRBJ2-3,TRBD2,CSARSTSGSGSTDTQYF,TGCAGTGCTAGGTCGACTAGCGGGAGTGGTAGCACAGATACGCAGTATTTT
-,TRBV24-1,TRBJ2-3,TRBD1,CATSNGQGTDTQYF,TGTGCCACCAGTAATGGACAGGGAACAGATACGCAGTATTTT
few,TRBV12-3/TRBV12-4,TRBJ1-5,TRBD1,CASSLGDRTGLNSNQPQHF,TGTGCCAGCAGTTTAGGGGACAGGACAGGGCTTAATAGCAATCAGCCCCAGCATTTT
-,TRBV5-1,TRBJ2-5,-,CASAWDLQETQYF,TGCGCCAGCGCCTGGGACCTTCAAGAGACCCAGTACTTC
few,TRBV12-3/TRBV12-4,TRBJ2-7,-,CASSLLWYEQYF,TGTGCCAGCAGTTTATTGTGGTACGAGCAGTACTTC
many,TRBV20-1,TRBJ1-4,TRBD1,CSAWDSLNEKLFF,TGCAGTGCTTGGGACAGTCTTAATGAAAAACTGTTTTTT
-,TRBV7-3,TRBJ1-1,TRBD1,CASSADRASEAFF,TGTGCCAGCAGCGCCGACAGGGCGTCTGAAGCTTTCTTT
few,TRBV20-1,TRBJ2-1,-,CSAKGTTYNEQFF,TGCAGTGCTAAAGGGACGACCTACAATGAGCAGTTCTTC
many,TRBV6-5,TRBJ2-5,-,CASSSGQGDEQETQYF,TGTGCCAGCAGTTCCGGACAAGGTGACGAACAAGAGACCCAGTACTTC
many,TRBV20-1,TRBJ1-6,-,CSAKDNPPSGRGSPLHF,TGCAGTGCCAAAGATAACCCGCCCAGCGGGCGCGGGTCACCCCTCCACTTT
many,TRBV12-3/TRBV12-4,TRBJ2-1,TRBD2,CASSPTSGGAREQFF,TGTGCCAGCAGTCCGACTAGCGGGGGGGCCCGGGAGCAGTTCTTC
few,TRBV7-2,TRBJ2-1,-,CASSLFFNEQFF,TGTGCCAGCAGCTTATTCTTCAATGAGCAGTTCTTC
few,TRBV20-1,TRBJ2-6,-,CSARDSGGVVSGANVLTF,TGCAGTGCTAGGGACAGTGGGGGAGTGGTATCTGGGGCCAACGTCCTGACTTTC
many,TRBV10-3,TRBJ2-7,TRBD1,CATEGTGEYEQYF,TGTGCCACCGAGGGGACAGGAGAGTACGAGCAGTACTTC
few,TRBV6-2/TRBV6-3,TRBJ1-1,-,CASSYEARTEAFF,TGTGCCAGCAGTTACGAAGCGAGGACTGAAGCTTTCTTT
-,TRBV6-2/TRBV6-3,TRBJ1-5,-,CASSRPQDVTSNQPQHF,TGTGCCAGCAGTAGACCTCAGGACGTCACTAGCAATCAGCCCCAGCATTTT
many,TRBV7-3,TRBJ2-2,-,CASRPVGGNTGELFF,TGTGCCAGCAGGCCCGTAGGAGGGAACACCGGGGAGCTGTTTTTT
many,TRBV12-3/TRBV12-4,TRBJ1-1,TRBD1,CASSRTGAPNTEAFF,TGTGCCAGCAGTAGGACAGGGGCCCCGAACACTGAAGCTTTCTTT
many,TRBV20-1,TRBJ2-1,-,CSAEIYNEQFF,TGCAGTGCTGAAATATACAATGAGCAGTTCTTC
-,TRBV18,TRBJ1-2,-,CASSPPARVTYGYTF,TGTGCCAGCTCACCACCGGCCAGGGTTACCTATGGCTACACCTTC
few,TRBV29-1,TRBJ2-3,-,CSVVRGDTDTQYF,TGCAGCGTTGTCCGGGGAGACACAGATACGCAGTATTTT
many,TRBV20-1,TRBJ2-7,TRBD2,CSACPPAGVEEQYF,TGCAGTGCTTGCCCCCCAGCGGGAGTGGAAGAGCAGTACTTC
many,TRBV20-1,TRBJ2-7,-,CSAARDNFYEQYF,TGCAGTGCTGCCCGGGACAACTTCTACGAGCAGTACTTC
-,TRBV29-1,TRBJ2-2,TRBD2,CSVELAAGELFF,TGCAGCGTTGAACTAGCGGCCGGGGAGCTGTTTTTT
-,TRBV11-2,TRBJ2-1,-,CASSPKRGFF,TGTGCCAGCAGCCCCAAAAGGGGGTTCTTC
many,TRBV20-1,TRBJ2-7,TRBD2,CSAKLAGGSYEQYF,TGCAGTGCAAAACTAGCGGGAGGGTCCTACGAGCAGTACTTC
many,TRBV20-1,TRBJ1-1,TRBD1,CSAPEQGVNTEAFF,TGCAGTGCTCCCGAACAGGGGGTTAACACTGAAGCTTTCTTT